This T cell receptor (beta chain) was sequenced for a study of shared clonotypes between healthy human individuals. Findings of the study overall: The sharing of about 5.3% of naive CD4 clonotypes was seen across a handful of donors.

This clone occurred a few times. Its antigen is unidentified. This sample includes further DNA sequences coding for the same CDR3. The protocol was immunoSEQ multiplex PCR, while the TCRdb copy is restricted to in-frame clones and leaves out a portion. The sample has roughly 2.2 million clones, roughly 92% seen once. This CDR3 contains 12 residues. Deletions cut 0 bases from V and 3 bases from J, with 4 bases between. Germline loops: CDR1 SGHRS, CDR2 YFSETQ. V and J are TRBV5-1 and TRBJ2-7; D gene uncertain. Sequencing was performed on naive CD4+ T cells from PBMCs. As for subset: CD45RA+ positively selected. The sequence was obtained from a man aged 18 to 30 in good health. Some clones in this sample may be carry-over from other donors' samples. CDR3 DNA sequence: TGCGCCAGCAGCTTGGACCTCTACGAGCAGTACTTC. Encoded protein: CASSLDLYEQYF.